The clone carrying this TCR beta chain occurred many times. The antigen remains undetermined. No patient received treatment before thyroid surgery. The germline CDR1 and CDR2 sequences are DFQATT and SNEGSKA (reference sequence). V was cut by 7 bases and J by 6 bases, with 13 bases left in between. The length of the CDR3 is 12 residues. This record belongs to a study of metastatic and nonmetastatic thyroid tumors. About the research overall: Thyroid patients, malignant and benign, had repertoires compared across blood and tumor or nodule tissue. Study findings and constraints: In both blood and tumor samples, TCR beta diversity was reported significantly higher for malignant than benign nodules.

Study processing details: Between-group CDR3 differences, defined by clinicopathological status, yielded a distant-metastasis classifier for papillary thyroid cancer. TCRdb reanalyzed the PCR reads with MiXCR. V and J calls and clone size were set by TCRdb, not the authors. The sample holds some 28,000 clones, about 17% seen once. The sequencing input was blood. The chain is built from TRBV20-1 and TRBJ1-3, with D maybe TRBD1 (5 bases). This receptor was identified in a female donor with papillary thyroid cancer or a benign thyroid nodule (not recorded which). Some clones in this sample may be carry-over from other donors' samples. The CDR3 coding sequence is TGCAGTGTCTCTGGGGCTGAAAACACCATATATTTT. This translates into CSVSGAENTIYF.